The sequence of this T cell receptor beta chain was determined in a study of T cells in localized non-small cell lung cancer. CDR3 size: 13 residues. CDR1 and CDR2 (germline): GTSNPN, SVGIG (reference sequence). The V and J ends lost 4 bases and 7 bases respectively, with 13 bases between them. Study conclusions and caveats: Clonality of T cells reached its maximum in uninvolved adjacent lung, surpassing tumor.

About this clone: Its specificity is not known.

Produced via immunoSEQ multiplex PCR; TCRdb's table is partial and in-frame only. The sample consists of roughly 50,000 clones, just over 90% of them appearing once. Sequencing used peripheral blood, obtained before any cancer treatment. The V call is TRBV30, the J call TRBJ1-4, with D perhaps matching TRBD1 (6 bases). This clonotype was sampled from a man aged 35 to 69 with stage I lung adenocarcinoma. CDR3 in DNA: TGTGCCTGGAATCAGGGGTATGGTGAAAAACTGTTTTTT. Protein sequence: CAWNQGYGEKLFF.